Below are 17 T cell receptor beta chains sequenced from a single sample in a study of control samples from healthy donors and cancer patients. The assay was immunoSEQ multiplex PCR, and TCRdb's table has in-frame clones only and misses some. Found here are fewer than 95,000 clones, about 89% of them singletons; the top ten hold around 21%. Source material: blood. These receptors all come from a young man in good health.

This chain uses TRBV30 with TRBJ1-2; TRBD1 matches 7 bases. V shed 4 bases and J 0 bases; nucleotides not matched to a gene: 11. The CDR3 is 16 amino acids. Germline values: CDR1 GTSNPN, CDR2 SVGIG (reference sequence). The CDR3 sequence is CAWKGTVGSTNYGYTF. The CDR3 bases are TGTGCCTGGAAAGGGACAGTGGGGTCCACTAACTATGGCTACACCTTC.

The chain links TRBV24-1 to TRBJ1-5; 9 bases line up with TRBD1. CDR3 length: 16 residues. V dropped 3 bases and J dropped 6; count of bases not matched to a gene: 8. CDR1 KGHDR and CDR2 SFDVKD come from the germline V gene. CDR3 DNA: TGTGCCACCAGTGATCGGGGACAGGGAAACGGTCAGCCCCAGCATTTT. It codes for CATSDRGQGNGQPQHF.

This clone was picked up a small number of times. The J gene is TRBJ1-2, the V gene TRBV3-1 (or the pseudogene TRBV3-2); D gene ambiguous. This CDR3 has 16 residues. Germline V gene lookup returns CDR1 LGHDT and CDR2 YNNKEL (reference sequence). V lost 1 base, J lost 2 bases, and 14 bases lay in between. Here the CDR3 DNA reads TGTGCCAGCAGCCAAGGACATACGGGCGAGAACTATGGCTACACCTTC. This translates into CASSQGHTGENYGYTF.

The chain joins TRBV7-2 to TRBJ2-1; D may be TRBD2 (5 bases). V lost 2 bases and J 2 bases, leaving 7 bases between the germline ends. The CDR3 sequence is 14 residues long. Germline V gene lookup returns CDR1 SGHTA and CDR2 FQGNSA. The CDR3 DNA follows: TGTGCCAGCAGCTTAATCGGGGCCTACAATGAGCAGTTCTTC. Its protein is CASSLIGAYNEQFF.

This chain connects TRBV19 to TRBJ2-3, with a tentative D call TRBD1 (5 bases). The CDR3 extends over 16 amino acids. CDR1 and CDR2 from the germline V gene are LNHDA and SQIVND (reference sequence). V gave up 6 bases and J gave up 5 bases, with 21 bases separating them. CDR3 nucleotides: TGTGCCAGTAGCGCGGTGGGGCCTCCTCTGGGAGATACGCAGTATTTT. Residues: CASSAVGPPLGDTQYF.

This clone was observed at least ten times. This chain links TRBV27 with TRBJ1-2; unclear D gene. Trimming pared 3 bases from V and 2 bases from J, leaving 7 bases between. CDR3 length: 13 residues. Germline CDR1 MNHEY, CDR2 SMNVEV (reference sequence). CDR3 nucleotide sequence: TGTGCCAGCAGTTTCGCAGCGAACTATGGCTACACCTTC. The encoded protein is CASSFAANYGYTF.

This clone was found a few times. The chain is built from TRBV5-1 and TRBJ1-2; D unresolved. V was cut by 2 bases and J by 7 bases, with 15 bases left in between. CDR1 and CDR2 from the germline V gene are SGHRS and YFSETQ. This CDR3 region has 14 residues. CDR3 loop: CASSLEPGLTGYTF. The CDR3 nucleotides read TGCGCCAGCAGCTTAGAACCTGGTCTAACTGGCTACACCTTC.

This rearrangement joins TRBV7-6 to TRBJ2-1; tentatively, D is TRBD1 (6 bases). V lost 3 bases and J lost 3, with 6 bases in between. There are 13 residues in the CDR3. In germline, CDR1 is SGHVS, CDR2 FNYEAQ. This CDR3 is CASSLTGYNEQFF. The CDR3 nucleotides read TGTGCCAGCAGCTTGACAGGCTACAATGAGCAGTTCTTC.

This clone was recorded only once. The gene calls are TRBV7-9 and TRBJ1-4; D may be TRBD1 (5 bases). Germline V lookup: CDR1 SEHNR, CDR2 FQNEAQ (reference sequence). Trimming shortened V by 1 base and J by 5 bases, and 11 bases separated the two germline ends. This CDR3 spans 15 amino acids. This chain's CDR3 is CASSLEQVTNEKLFF. CDR3 in DNA: TGTGCCAGCAGCTTAGAACAGGTGACGAATGAAAAACTGTTTTTT.

The chain couples TRBV30 to TRBJ1-6; possible D gene TRBD1, 5 bases. V lost 3 bases, J lost 0 bases, and 6 bases lay in between. CDR1 and CDR2 (germline): GTSNPN, SVGIG (reference sequence). The CDR3 has 14 residues. Here the CDR3 DNA reads TGTGCCTGGAGCCAGGGCTCCTATAATTCACCCCTCCACTTT. Protein sequence: CAWSQGSYNSPLHF.

The CDR3 region has the DNA TGCGCCAGCACCGGGGGAGGGGAACCGCAAGAGACCCAGTACTTC. It codes for CASTGGGEPQETQYF. The chain has TRBV5-1 and TRBJ2-5, with 7 bases fitting TRBD2. V lost 6 bases, J lost 2 bases, and 10 bases stayed unmatched. Germline CDR1 reads SGHRS; CDR2 reads YFSETQ. CDR3 length: 15 residues.

This sequence joins TRBV3-1 (or the pseudogene TRBV3-2) and TRBJ2-1, with 7 positions matching TRBD1. This CDR3 has 15 amino acids. The V gene end was trimmed by 4 bases and the J gene end by 2 bases; junction bases not matched to a gene: 5. CDR1 and CDR2 from the germline V gene are LGHDT and YNNKEL (reference sequence). Here the CDR3 DNA reads TGTGCCAGCAGCCCGACCGGACAGGCCTACAATGAGCAGTTCTTC. It yields the protein CASSPTGQAYNEQFF.

The rearrangement joins TRBV10-2 to TRBJ2-5; 14 bases map to TRBD2. V dropped 8 bases and J dropped 4; count of bases not matched to a gene: 3. Germline V gene data show CDR1 as WSHSY and CDR2 as SAAADI. The CDR3 totals 14 residues. The CDR3, as DNA: TGCGCCAGCGTCGGACTAGCGGGGGGAGAGACCCAGTACTTC. Residues: CASVGLAGGETQYF.

CDR3 sequence (DNA): TGTGCCAGCAGCGTAGACAGGGTCCCATATAATGAGCAGTTCTTC. Protein: CASSVDRVPYNEQFF. The chain is built from TRBV9 and TRBJ2-1; maybe TRBD1 (6 bases). V lost 0 bases to trimming and J lost 7 bases, with 14 bases between them. CDR1 and CDR2 from the germline V gene are SGDLS and YYNGEE. This CDR3 is 15 amino acids long. Complete variable domain (other parts from reference TRBV9 and TRBJ2-1): DSGVTQTPKHLITATGQRVTLRCSPRSGDLSVYWYQQSLDQGLQFLIQYYNGEERAKGNILERFSAQQFPDLHSELNLSSLELGDSALYFCASSVDRVPYNEQFFGPGTRLTVL.

V and J are TRBV6-2 or TRBV6-3 and TRBJ2-1; 8 nucleotides line up with TRBD1. CDR1 and CDR2 from the germline V gene are MNHEY and SVGEGT. Losses at the gene ends were 6 bases for V and 4 bases for J; bases not matched to a gene: 5. The CDR3 runs to 14 residues. This CDR3 reads CASSRTGQYNEQFF. The CDR3 nucleotides are TGTGCCAGCAGCAGGACAGGGCAATACAATGAGCAGTTCTTC.

This clone was recorded once. This rearrangement joins TRBV12-3 or TRBV12-4 to TRBJ1-2, with a weak D call TRBD1 (5 bases). The CDR3 runs to 13 residues. Between the trimmed V and J ends, which lost 5 bases and 2 bases, there was a span of 9 bases. CDR3 region: CASSVDRNYGYTF. For the CDR3, the DNA is TGTGCCAGCAGTGTAGACAGAAACTATGGCTACACCTTC.

The rearrangement links TRBV29-1 to TRBJ1-1; 7 nucleotides agree with TRBD1. CDR1 and CDR2 (germline): SQVTM, ANQGSEA. This CDR3 region has 12 residues. Unmatched junction bases numbered 5, after V lost 5 bases and J lost 5 bases. The CDR3 loop is CSVRQGKTEAFF. DNA of the CDR3: TGCAGCGTTCGACAGGGAAAAACTGAAGCTTTCTTT.